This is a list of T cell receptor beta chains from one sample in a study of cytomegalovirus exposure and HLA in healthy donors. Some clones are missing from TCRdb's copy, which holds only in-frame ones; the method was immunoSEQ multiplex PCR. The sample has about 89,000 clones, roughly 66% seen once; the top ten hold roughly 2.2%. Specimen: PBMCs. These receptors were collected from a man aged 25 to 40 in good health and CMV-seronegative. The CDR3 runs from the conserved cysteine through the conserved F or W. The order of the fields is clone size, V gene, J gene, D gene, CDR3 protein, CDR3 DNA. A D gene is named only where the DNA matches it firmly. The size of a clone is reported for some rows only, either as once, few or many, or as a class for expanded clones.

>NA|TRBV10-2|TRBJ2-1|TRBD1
CASSEYRGKQFF
TGCGCCAGCAGTGAATACAGGGGGAAACAGTTCTTC
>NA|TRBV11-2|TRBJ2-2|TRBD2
CASSLEPAGVTGELFF
TGTGCCAGCAGCTTAGAACCAGCGGGAGTCACCGGGGAGCTGTTTTTT
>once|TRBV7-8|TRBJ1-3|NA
CASSLAGGVFSGNTIYF
TGTGCCAGCAGCTTAGCGGGGGGAGTGTTCTCTGGAAACACCATATATTTT
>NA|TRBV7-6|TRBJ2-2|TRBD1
CASSVQGIGGTGELFF
TGTGCCAGCAGCGTACAGGGGATCGGAGGCACCGGGGAGCTGTTTTTT
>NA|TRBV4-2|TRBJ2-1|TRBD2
CASSQDWTSVSYNEQFF
TGTGCCAGCAGCCAAGATTGGACTAGCGTTTCCTACAATGAGCAGTTCTTC
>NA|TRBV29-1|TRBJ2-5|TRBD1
CSVEGAGGQETQYF
TGCAGCGTTGAAGGGGCAGGGGGCCAAGAGACCCAGTACTTC
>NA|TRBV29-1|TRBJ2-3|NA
CSVIPIIQVRYTQYF
TGCAGCGTCATACCCATTATACAGGTCCGGTATACGCAGTATTTT
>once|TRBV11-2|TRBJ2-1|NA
CASSLSGGYNEQFF
TGTGCCAGCAGCTTATCGGGTGGCTACAATGAGCAGTTCTTC
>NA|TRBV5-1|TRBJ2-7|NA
CASSLTDSYEQYF
TGCGCCAGCAGCTTGACAGACTCCTACGAGCAGTACTTC
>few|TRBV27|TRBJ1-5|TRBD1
CASRLGQGSNQPQHF
TGTGCCAGCAGACTGGGACAGGGAAGCAATCAGCCCCAGCATTTT
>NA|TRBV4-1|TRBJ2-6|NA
CASSQEWSSGANVLTF
TGCGCCAGCAGCCAAGAATGGAGCTCTGGGGCCAACGTCCTGACTTTC
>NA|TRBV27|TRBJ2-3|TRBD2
CASSLFSWVAGHTDTQYF
TGTGCCAGCAGTTTATTCTCCTGGGTAGCGGGACACACAGATACGCAGTATTTT
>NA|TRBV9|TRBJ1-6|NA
CARSVGGGRDNSPLHF
TGTGCCCGCAGCGTAGGAGGGGGTAGGGACAATTCACCCCTCCACTTT
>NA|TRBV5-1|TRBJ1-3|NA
CASSLDRVTGNTIYF
TGCGCCAGCAGCTTGGACAGGGTTACAGGAAACACCATATATTTT
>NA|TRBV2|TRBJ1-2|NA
CASHRLSDYGYTF
TGTGCCAGCCACCGACTGTCCGACTATGGCTACACCTTC
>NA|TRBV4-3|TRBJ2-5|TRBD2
CASRQEASGGSQETQYF
TGCGCCAGCCGCCAAGAGGCTAGCGGGGGGAGCCAAGAGACCCAGTACTTC
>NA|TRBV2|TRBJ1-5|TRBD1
CASSGTGVQPQHF
TGTGCCAGCAGCGGGACAGGGGTTCAGCCCCAGCATTTT
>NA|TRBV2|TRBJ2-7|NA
CASSGGTPFGEQYF
TGTGCCAGCAGTGGTGGGACACCATTTGGCGAGCAGTACTTC
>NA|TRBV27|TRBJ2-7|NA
CASSLAGGLYEQYF
TGTGCCAGCAGTTTAGCCGGGGGGCTTTACGAGCAGTACTTC
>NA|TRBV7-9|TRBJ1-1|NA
CASSLGDSSNTEAFF
TGTGCCAGCAGCTTAGGAGACTCCAGTAACACTGAAGCTTTCTTT
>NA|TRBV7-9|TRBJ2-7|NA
CASSLPEGLYEQYF
TGTGCCAGCAGCTTACCGGAGGGCCTTTACGAGCAGTACTTC
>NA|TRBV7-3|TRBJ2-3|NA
CASSPQGSDTQYF
TGTGCCAGCAGCCCACAGGGTTCAGATACGCAGTATTTT
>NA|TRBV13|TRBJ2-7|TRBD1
CASSLENPGTATYEQYF
TGTGCCAGCAGCTTGGAAAATCCCGGGACAGCAACCTACGAGCAGTACTTC
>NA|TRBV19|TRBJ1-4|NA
CASSPQKAAALKLFF
TGTGCCAGTAGTCCCCAGAAGGCCGCGGCGCTAAAACTGTTTTTT
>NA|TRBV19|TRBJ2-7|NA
CASSTAGTRPPEQYF
TGTGCCAGTAGTACGGCCGGGACACGGCCGCCTGAGCAGTACTTC
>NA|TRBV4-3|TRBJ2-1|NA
CASSQDTRGGGNEQFF
TGCGCCAGCAGCCAAGATACAAGGGGCGGCGGCAATGAGCAGTTCTTC
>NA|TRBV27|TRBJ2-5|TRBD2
CASSTWTSGAQETQYF
TGTGCCAGCAGTACCTGGACTAGCGGAGCCCAAGAGACCCAGTACTTC
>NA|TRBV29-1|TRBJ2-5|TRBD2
CSVDSLAGVTQYF
TGCAGCGTTGATAGCCTAGCGGGAGTGACCCAGTACTTC
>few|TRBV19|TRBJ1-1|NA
CASSLQGVGTEAFF
TGTGCCAGTAGTTTACAGGGCGTGGGGACTGAAGCTTTCTTT
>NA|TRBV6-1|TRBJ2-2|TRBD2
CASSEAPSGSYGGELFF
TGTGCCAGCAGTGAAGCCCCTAGCGGGAGTTATGGCGGGGAGCTGTTTTTT
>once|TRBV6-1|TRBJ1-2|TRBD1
CASQKGQGDYGYTF
TGTGCCAGTCAGAAGGGACAGGGGGACTATGGCTACACCTTC
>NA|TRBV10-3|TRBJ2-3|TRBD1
CAISPRTGSTDTQYF
TGTGCCATCAGTCCCCGGACAGGATCCACAGATACGCAGTATTTT
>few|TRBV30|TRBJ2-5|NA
CAWSIQRGGAETQYF
TGTGCCTGGAGTATCCAAAGAGGGGGGGCTGAGACCCAGTACTTC
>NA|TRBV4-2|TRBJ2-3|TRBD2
CASSQEASGGIADTQYF
TGTGCCAGCAGCCAAGAAGCTAGCGGGGGGATCGCAGATACGCAGTATTTT
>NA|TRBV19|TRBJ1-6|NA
CASSIRGGAVTYNSPLHF
TGTGCCAGTAGTATACGCGGGGGCGCGGTCACCTATAATTCACCCCTCCACTTT
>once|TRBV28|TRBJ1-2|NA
CASGFGEDYGYTF
TGTGCCAGTGGCTTTGGTGAAGACTATGGCTACACCTTC
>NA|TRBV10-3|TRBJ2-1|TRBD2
CAISEPPSGAAYNEQFF
TGTGCCATCAGTGAACCCCCTAGCGGGGCCGCCTACAATGAGCAGTTCTTC
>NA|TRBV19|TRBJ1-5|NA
CASKVFVDSYDQPQHF
TGTGCCAGTAAGGTTTTCGTAGACAGTTATGATCAGCCCCAGCATTTT
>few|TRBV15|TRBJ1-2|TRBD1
CATSEGQGIGYTF
TGTGCCACCAGCGAGGGACAGGGGATCGGCTACACCTTC
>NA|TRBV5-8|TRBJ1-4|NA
CASSLGTDRNEKLFF
TGTGCCAGCAGCTTGGGGACAGACCGTAATGAAAAACTGTTTTTT
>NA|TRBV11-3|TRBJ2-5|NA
CASSIDTQETQYF
TGTGCCAGTTCTATAGACACCCAAGAGACCCAGTACTTC
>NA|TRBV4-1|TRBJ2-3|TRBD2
CASSQARLAGPRQYF
TGCGCCAGCAGCCAAGCGCGACTAGCGGGTCCCAGGCAGTATTTT
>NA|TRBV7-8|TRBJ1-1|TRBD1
CASSLDRGRRGTEAFF
TGTGCCAGCAGCTTAGACAGGGGGCGCAGGGGCACTGAAGCTTTCTTT
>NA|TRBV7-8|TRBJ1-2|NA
CASSLSGGDGYTF
TGTGCCAGCAGCTTATCAGGCGGGGATGGCTACACCTTC
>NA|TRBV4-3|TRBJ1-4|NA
CASSQERVGPLVEVLFF
TGCGCCAGCAGCCAAGAGAGGGTCGGGCCCTTGGTGGAGGTGCTGTTTTTT
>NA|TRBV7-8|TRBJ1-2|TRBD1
CASSPMRVTGGDGYTF
TGTGCCAGCAGCCCGATGCGGGTGACAGGGGGGGATGGCTACACCTTC
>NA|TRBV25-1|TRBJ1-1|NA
CASAENTEAFF
TGTGCCAGCGCAGAGAACACTGAAGCTTTCTTT
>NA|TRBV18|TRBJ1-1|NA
CASSDRHTEAFF
TGTGCCAGCTCTGACAGGCACACTGAAGCTTTCTTT
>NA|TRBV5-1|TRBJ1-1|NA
CASSLTGMNTEAFF
TGCGCCAGCAGCTTGACAGGAATGAACACTGAAGCTTTCTTT
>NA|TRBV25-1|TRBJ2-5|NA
CASSEYSLGTQYF
TGTGCCAGCAGTGAATATTCTCTAGGGACCCAGTACTTC
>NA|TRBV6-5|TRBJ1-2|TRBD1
CASGTEKGNGYTF
TGTGCCAGCGGGACAGAGAAGGGAAATGGCTACACCTTC